A selection of T cell receptor beta chains follows, all from one sample in a study of T cells in Graves' hyperthyroidism and ophthalmopathy. TCRdb re-called the multiplex PCR reads through MiXCR, storing one row per CDR3 protein. The sample yields hundreds of thousands of distinct CDR3 sequences, less than 25% seen once. Material: blood. These TCRs come from a man aged 25-40 years with Graves' ophthalmopathy. The CDR3 runs from the conserved cysteine through the conserved F or W. Each record gives: V gene, D gene, J gene, clone size, CDR3 DNA, CDR3 protein. The D gene is left open where the match is weak. Clone size, where shown, is once, few, many, or a class for clones that have expanded.

v_call: TRBV12-3/TRBV12-4; d_call: TRBD2; j_call: TRBJ2-3; clone_size: many; cdr3_nt: TGTGCCAGCAGTCTCCCCTGGGGGAGCGGGAGACCCCTCGCCGTCACAGATACGCAGTATTTT; cdr3_aa: CASSLPWGSGRPLAVTDTQYF
v_call: TRBV11-2; d_call: TRBD1; j_call: TRBJ2-5; clone_size: many; cdr3_nt: TGTGCCAGCAGCATAGGACAGGGTGGCTTTGCGGAAGAGACCCAGTACTTC; cdr3_aa: CASSIGQGGFAEETQYF
v_call: TRBV29-1; d_call: -; j_call: TRBJ2-1; clone_size: -; cdr3_nt: TGCAGCGTGACATCGGCTAAGACCCCCAACAATGAGCAGTTCTTC; cdr3_aa: CSVTSAKTPNNEQFF
v_call: TRBV6-1; d_call: -; j_call: TRBJ2-4; clone_size: -; cdr3_nt: TGTGCCAGCACCACTATCGACAGGCGGAACATTCAGTACTTC; cdr3_aa: CASTTIDRRNIQYF
v_call: TRBV6-1; d_call: -; j_call: TRBJ1-2; clone_size: few; cdr3_nt: TGTGCCAGCAGGCTGACAGAGAACTATGGCTACACCTTC; cdr3_aa: CASRLTENYGYTF
v_call: TRBV6-1; d_call: -; j_call: TRBJ2-7; clone_size: many; cdr3_nt: TGTGCCAGCAGGGCAGGGCACTACGAGCAGTACTTC; cdr3_aa: CASRAGHYEQYF
v_call: TRBV30; d_call: -; j_call: TRBJ2-5; clone_size: -; cdr3_nt: TGTGCTTGGAGTATAAGCGGAGAGTGGGGTTCGACCCAGTACTTC; cdr3_aa: CAWSISGEWGSTQYF
v_call: TRBV5-1; d_call: TRBD1; j_call: TRBJ2-4; clone_size: -; cdr3_nt: TGCGCCAGCAGCTTGGCCGCAGGACAGGGGACCCTTCAGTACTTC; cdr3_aa: CASSLAAGQGTLQYF
v_call: TRBV6-2/TRBV6-3; d_call: -; j_call: TRBJ1-6; clone_size: -; cdr3_nt: TGTGCCAGCAGTTACTTTGGAGCCTCCTATAATTCACCCCTCCACTTT; cdr3_aa: CASSYFGASYNSPLHF
v_call: TRBV29-1; d_call: TRBD1; j_call: TRBJ2-3; clone_size: -; cdr3_nt: TGCAGCGTTGGACCGGGACAGAGAGTATCTGGCACAGATACGCAGTATTTT; cdr3_aa: CSVGPGQRVSGTDTQYF
v_call: TRBV28; d_call: -; j_call: TRBJ2-2; clone_size: -; cdr3_nt: TGTGCCAGCAGCCGAGGGGCGTCGAACACCGGGGAGCTGTTTTTT; cdr3_aa: CASSRGASNTGELFF
v_call: TRBV6-1; d_call: -; j_call: TRBJ2-7; clone_size: few; cdr3_nt: TGTGCCAGCAGTGAAACTGGGGGGACCTACGAGCAGTACTTC; cdr3_aa: CASSETGGTYEQYF
v_call: TRBV20-1; d_call: -; j_call: TRBJ2-2; clone_size: many; cdr3_nt: TGCAGTGCTGACCGATGGTTAGGATGGACCGGGGAGCTGTTTTTT; cdr3_aa: CSADRWLGWTGELFF
v_call: TRBV10-3; d_call: -; j_call: TRBJ2-7; clone_size: -; cdr3_nt: TGTGCCATCAGTGCTGAGAATACCTACGAGCAGTACTTC; cdr3_aa: CAISAENTYEQYF
v_call: TRBV12-3/TRBV12-4; d_call: TRBD2; j_call: TRBJ2-4; clone_size: -; cdr3_nt: TGTGCCTCCGGCCCTAGCGGGAGTATCGCCAAAAACATTCAGTACTTC; cdr3_aa: CASGPSGSIAKNIQYF
v_call: TRBV9; d_call: TRBD1; j_call: TRBJ1-2; clone_size: -; cdr3_nt: TGTGCCAGCAGCGGAACCGACAGGGTTTTTTTCGGCTACACCTTC; cdr3_aa: CASSGTDRVFFGYTF
v_call: TRBV20-1; d_call: -; j_call: TRBJ1-1; clone_size: few; cdr3_nt: TGCAGTGCTAGAGACAGGGCGAACACTGAAGCTTTCTTT; cdr3_aa: CSARDRANTEAFF
v_call: TRBV25-1; d_call: TRBD1; j_call: TRBJ2-7; clone_size: many; cdr3_nt: TGTGCCAGCAGACGAACAGGGACAGGGGGCGAGCAGTACTTC; cdr3_aa: CASRRTGTGGEQYF
v_call: TRBV30; d_call: -; j_call: TRBJ2-7; clone_size: few; cdr3_nt: TGTGCCTGGAGTGTACTTTCTGGCGACATACTCCCCTACGAGCAGTACTTC; cdr3_aa: CAWSVLSGDILPYEQYF
v_call: TRBV7-9; d_call: -; j_call: TRBJ1-2; clone_size: few; cdr3_nt: TGTGCCAGCAGCGAGAACAACTATGGCTACACCTTC; cdr3_aa: CASSENNYGYTF
v_call: TRBV5-1; d_call: TRBD2; j_call: TRBJ2-3; clone_size: -; cdr3_nt: TGCGCCAGCAGCTCCACACAGTTAGCGGGAAGGACAGATGCGCAGTATTTT; cdr3_aa: CASSSTQLAGRTDAQYF